Listed below are T cell receptor beta chains from one sample, sequenced in a study of T cell repertoires in cytomegalovirus infection. Each CDR3 protein is one row after TCRdb ran MiXCR on the reads. The sample yields 180,000 or so distinct CDR3 sequences, about a sixth seen once. The sample consisted of CD8+ T cells from PBMCs. The receptors originated from a human donor in good health (CMV status not recorded). Some clones in this sample may be carry-over from other donors' samples. The CDR3 runs from the conserved cysteine through the conserved F or W. Fields, in order: J gene, clone size, D gene, V gene, CDR3 DNA, CDR3 protein. The D gene is left open where the match is weak. Size is stated for part of the rows, as once, few or many counts, or as a class when the clone is expanded.

>TRBJ2-7|few|.|TRBV6-6
TGTGCCAGCAGTTACTCCGGTGGAGTTTCGGACTACGAGCAGTACTTC
CASSYSGGVSDYEQYF
>TRBJ2-3|.|.|TRBV13
TGTGCCAGCAGCTTAGACTCGGCGGCGGCAGATACGCAGTATTTT
CASSLDSAAADTQYF
>TRBJ2-1|few|.|TRBV27
TGTGCCAGCTCTCCCGGGACACCAAATGAGCAGTTCTTC
CASSPGTPNEQFF
>TRBJ1-1|.|.|TRBV7-9
TGTGCCAGCAGCTTAGTTGTGGGTAGGAACACTGAAGCTTTCTTT
CASSLVVGRNTEAFF
>TRBJ2-1|.|TRBD2|TRBV12-3/TRBV12-4
TGTGCCAGCAGTTTACTGGCTAGCGGGGGGGCTCCCCCCTACAATGAGCAGTTCTTC
CASSLLASGGAPPYNEQFF
>TRBJ2-7|.|.|TRBV11-1
TGTGCCAGCAGCCGGAACTCCGGGACCCCATTCTTC
CASSRNSGTPFF
>TRBJ1-1|few|.|TRBV19
TGTGCCAGTAGCCACTCTGGGGAACCTAACACTGAAGCTTTCTTT
CASSHSGEPNTEAFF
>TRBJ2-1|few|.|TRBV6-2/TRBV6-3
TGTGCCAGCAGTTACCTCCTCTGGACCGTCCATGAGCAGTTCTTC
CASSYLLWTVHEQFF
>TRBJ2-1|few|.|TRBV7-2
TGTGCCAGCAACCCTAGCCCCCATGAGCAGTTCTTC
CASNPSPHEQFF
>TRBJ1-2|few|.|TRBV29-1
TGCAGCGTTGAGTCTTATGGCTACACCTTC
CSVESYGYTF
>TRBJ1-1|few|.|TRBV10-3
TGTGCCATCAGTGAGCCTTTCCGTCTGGGGAACACTGAAGCTTTCTTT
CAISEPFRLGNTEAFF
>TRBJ2-3|.|.|TRBV7-8
TGTGCCAGCAGCTCATCAGGGGCTCGGATCACAGATACGCAGTATTTT
CASSSSGARITDTQYF
>TRBJ1-1|few|TRBD1|TRBV6-6
TGTGCCAGCAGTCGGACAGGGGGGATGATGACTGAAGCTTTCTTT
CASSRTGGMMTEAFF
>TRBJ2-3|.|.|TRBV5-6
TGTGCCAGCAGCTTCTCTTTGGGCTCAGAAAGCACAGATACGCAGTATTTT
CASSFSLGSESTDTQYF
>TRBJ2-7|.|.|TRBV29-1
TGCAGCGTTTCAGGGCCCACCTACGAGCAGTACTTC
CSVSGPTYEQYF
>TRBJ2-1|few|TRBD1|TRBV7-2
TGTGCCAGCAGCTTACCCCGGGGACAGGGGGACAATTACAATGAGCAGTTCTTC
CASSLPRGQGDNYNEQFF
>TRBJ2-5|.|TRBD2|TRBV2
TGTGCCAGCAGGACTAGCGGTAAAGAGACCCAGTACTTC
CASRTSGKETQYF
>TRBJ2-2|.|.|TRBV10-3
TGTGCCATCAGTGGGACAGATGACCTCACCGGGGAGCTGTTTTTT
CAISGTDDLTGELFF
>TRBJ1-1|.|.|TRBV11-2
TGTGCCAGCAGCTTAATCGGGAAGCCCACTGAAGCTTTCTTT
CASSLIGKPTEAFF
>TRBJ2-7|.|.|TRBV12-3/TRBV12-4
TGTGCCAGCAGTTTTGGAGGGAGCGAGCAGTACTTC
CASSFGGSEQYF
>TRBJ2-3|.|.|TRBV6-5
TGTGCCAGCAGTCACCGCACAGATACGCAGTATTTT
CASSHRTDTQYF
>TRBJ2-1|.|TRBD2|TRBV7-8
TGTGCCAGCAGTTCGGGGGGTCACTCCTACAATGAGCAGTTCTTC
CASSSGGHSYNEQFF